This T cell receptor (beta chain) was identified in a study of blood T cell repertoires in COVID-19. Overall study: PBMCs, B-cell-depleted T cells, or T cells provided the cDNA or gDNA that made up the material.

The CDR3 has 15 residues. The V and J ends lost 5 bases and 1 base, in that order; junction bases with no gene match: 2. The germline V gene encodes CDR1 KGHDR and CDR2 SFDVKD. This table comes from immunoSEQ multiplex PCR, and its TCRdb copy is limited to in-frame clones, with some not included. The table shows 62,000 or so clones, with more than 80% occurring only once. Sequenced sample: peripheral blood. The J gene is TRBJ2-2, the V gene TRBV24-1; 8 bases agree with TRBD2. The receptor's source is a man aged 50-60 years with acute or convalescent COVID-19. CDR3: CATSASGWNTGELFF. The DNA for the CDR3 is TGTGCCACCAGTGCTAGCGGGTGGAACACCGGGGAGCTGTTTTTT.